This T cell receptor (beta chain) stems from a study of graft-versus-host responses after intestinal transplantation. In the study overall: After anti-thymocyte globulin induction, recipients took tacrolimus and steroids for two to three years. Regarding the study as a whole: Declining HvG levels early post-transplant were linked to peak circulating GvH clone levels. GvH clones were found in recipient marrow; some appeared first in ileum or blood. Those patients showing graft-donor T cell macrochimerism displayed high graft-versus-host to host-versus-graft clonal ratios in allografts.

As for this clone: The antigen remains unidentified.

Some clones are missing from TCRdb's copy, which holds only in-frame ones; the method was immunoSEQ multiplex PCR. The repertoire holds 77,000 or so clones, with around 92% as singletons. The sequence came from a human patient who received an intestinal transplant, so some T cells may come from the graft donor. Specimen: PBMCs, collected 98 days after intestinal transplantation.

CDR3 nucleotides: TGTGCCAGCAGCCCTTTGGCGGCGAACACTGAAGCTTTCTTT. The encoded protein is CASSPLAANTEAFF. The V and J genes are TRBV6-1 and TRBJ1-1; D is uncertain. CDR3 size: 14 residues. Trimming took 6 bases from V and 1 from J, leaving 12 bases between them. Germline CDR1 is MNHNS and CDR2 is SASEGT.